This TCR beta chain was sequenced in a study of cytomegalovirus exposure and HLA in healthy donors. Vbeta (60) and Jbeta (13) primers were used in the PCR. The data were produced by immunoSEQ multiplex PCR, yet TCRdb's version contains in-frame clones alone and is incomplete. The repertoire consists of roughly 150,000 clones, with roughly 10% occurring once and the leading ten covering under 2%. Germline V gene lookup returns CDR1 MNHEY and CDR2 SVGAGI. V dropped 9 bases and J dropped 5 bases, with 16 bases sitting between them. CDR3 length equals 13 residues. Regarding the study as a whole: Presence/absence comparisons presumed near-even sequencing depth among donors. Using a false discovery rate of 0.05, a later analysis showed that roughly 16,000 TCR beta sequences were associated with HLA alleles.

Each of the donors was a healthy bone marrow donor. In regard to this clone: Its antigen is undetermined.

The receptor's source is a man in his forties or fifties in good health and CMV-seronegative. The chain joins TRBV6-5 to TRBJ2-5; possible D gene TRBD1, 6 bases. The sequencing input was PBMCs. CDR3 nucleotide sequence: TGTGCCAGAAGAGGAACAGGGACGGAGACCCAGTACTTC. Translation gives CARRGTGTETQYF.